The 15 T cell receptor beta chains reported below all come from one sample, sequenced in a study of blood T cell repertoires in COVID-19. Profiling relied on immunoSEQ multiplex PCR, and the TCRdb table lists in-frame clones only, not all of them. The sample lists some 39,000 clones; roughly 90% were seen once. The sequencing sample was made of peripheral blood. The receptors stem from a human donor in a cohort sampled during active COVID-19.

J is TRBJ2-2 and V is TRBV27; 11 nucleotides align to TRBD2. V lost 5 bases, J lost 5 bases, and 7 bases stayed unmatched. Germline CDR1 reads MNHEY; CDR2 reads SMNVEV (reference sequence). CDR3 length: 16 residues. Here the CDR3 reads CASSPLPSGGTGELFF. DNA for the CDR3: TGTGCCAGCAGTCCCCTGCCTAGCGGGGGGACCGGGGAGCTGTTTTTT.

The chain couples TRBV5-1 to TRBJ1-2; 7 positions match TRBD1. This CDR3 spans 14 amino acids. In germline, CDR1 is SGHRS, CDR2 YFSETQ. Trimming removed 6 bases from V and 3 bases from J; junction bases left unmatched: 8. Here the CDR3 reads CASKVPGTDYGYTF. The CDR3 nucleotides are TGCGCCAGCAAAGTACCCGGGACAGACTATGGCTACACCTTC.

V gene TRBV7-9 combines with J gene TRBJ1-1, with no clear D. V lost 6 bases and J 10 bases, leaving 21 bases between the germline ends. Germline V gene lookup returns CDR1 SEHNR and CDR2 FQNEAQ (reference sequence). This CDR3 is built from 14 residues. CDR3 loop: CASSGSSRVLGAFF. CDR3 DNA: TGTGCCAGCAGTGGTTCGTCACGGGTTTTAGGAGCTTTCTTT. Complete variable domain (other parts from reference TRBV7-9 and TRBJ1-1): DTGVSQNPRHKITKRGQNVTFRCDPISEHNRLYWYRQTLGQGPEFLTYFQNEAQLEKSRLLSDRFSAERPKGSFSTLEIQRTEQGDSAMYLCASSGSSRVLGAFFGQGTRLTVV.

CDR3 sequence reads: CASSEAHRANQPQHF. The CDR3 nucleotides are TGTGCCAGCAGTGAAGCTCACAGAGCCAATCAGCCCCAGCATTTT. The genes are TRBV2 and TRBJ1-5, with D hard to call. The CDR3 is 15 residues long. The germline gives CDR1 SNHLY, CDR2 FYNNEI. V shed 0 bases and J shed 3 bases, with 9 bases lying between them.

This chain joins TRBV30 and TRBJ2-1; 7 bases align to TRBD2. CDR1 and CDR2 from the germline V gene are GTSNPN and SVGIG (reference sequence). The V gene end was trimmed by 7 bases and the J gene end by 7 bases; junction bases not matched to a gene: 13. The CDR3 extends over 14 amino acids. The CDR3 nucleotides read TGTGCCTCTTCTAGCGGCTCCCTTTTTAATGAGCAGTTCTTC. The encoded protein is CASSSGSLFNEQFF.

This rearrangement joins TRBV19 to TRBJ1-1; 8 bases align to TRBD1. Germline CDR1 and CDR2: LNHDA and SQIVND (reference sequence). V was pared by 8 bases and J by 3 bases, with 11 bases of the junction left unmatched. CDR3 length: 15 amino acids. CDR3 sequence (DNA): TGTGCCAGTCCGCGGCCCGGGACAGGCTACACTGAAGCTTTCTTT. Translated: CASPRPGTGYTEAFF.

The V gene is TRBV6-4, the J gene TRBJ1-4, with a possible D match to TRBD1 (6 bases). CDR3 length: 14 residues. Germline V gene sequence: CDR1 MRHNA, CDR2 SNTAGT. Trimming pared 8 bases from V and 3 bases from J, leaving 13 bases between. CDR3: CASRPTGPNEKLFF. DNA for the CDR3: TGTGCCAGCCGCCCGACAGGACCTAATGAAAAACTGTTTTTT.

The chain has TRBV10-3 and TRBJ2-3; D unclear. The V gene lost 10 bases and the J gene lost 2 bases, with 19 bases spanning the gap. Germline CDR1 ENHRY, CDR2 SYGVKD. The CDR3 sequence is 15 residues long. CDR3 sequence: CATHSVGRSTDTQYF. The CDR3, as DNA: TGTGCCACCCATAGTGTTGGTCGGTCCACAGATACGCAGTATTTT.

The chain has TRBV19 and TRBJ2-3; D may be TRBD1 (5 bases). V dropped 3 bases and J dropped 2 bases, with 15 bases sitting between them. The CDR3 length is 16 residues. CDR1 is LNHDA and CDR2 is SQIVND in the germline V gene (reference sequence). CDR3 nucleotides: TGTGCCAGTAGTATTTTGGGGCTCGGCCACACAGATACGCAGTATTTT. Its translation is CASSILGLGHTDTQYF.

The chain recombines TRBV2 with TRBJ2-3, with D perhaps TRBD2 (7 bases). Trimming removed 7 bases at V and 8 bases at J, with 13 bases between. CDR3 length: 12 amino acids. Germline CDR1 and CDR2: SNHLY and FYNNEI. The CDR3 spells CASTMGGRTQYF. CDR3 DNA sequence: TGTGCCAGCACCATGGGGGGGCGTACGCAGTATTTT.

V usage is TRBV30 and J usage is TRBJ1-5, with D unresolved. V was shortened by 1 base and J by 0 bases, with 16 bases between the two germline ends. Germline V gene lookup returns CDR1 GTSNPN and CDR2 SVGIG (reference sequence). This CDR3 comprises 17 residues. The CDR3 DNA follows: TGTGCCTGGAGTGATACTCGGTCTCTCCTTAGCAATCAGCCCCAGCATTTT. Translated: CAWSDTRSLLSNQPQHF.

The chain employs TRBV7-3 and TRBJ2-3; the match to TRBD2 covers 8 bases. Losses at the gene ends were 4 bases for V and 5 bases for J; bases not matched to a gene: 11. Germline loops: CDR1 SGHTA, CDR2 FQGTGA. The CDR3 is made up of 16 amino acids. CDR3 protein: CASSSGTRLSGDTQYF. CDR3 nucleotides: TGTGCCAGCAGCTCCGGGACTAGGCTTTCGGGAGATACGCAGTATTTT. The full variable domain, its missing parts supplied by reference TRBV7-3 and TRBJ2-3, is GAGVSQTPSNKVTEKGKYVELRCDPISGHTALYWYRQSLGQGPEFLIYFQGTGAADDSGLPNDRFFAVRPEGSVSTLKIQRTERGDSAVYLCASSSGTRLSGDTQYFGPGTRLTVL.

The chain combines TRBV2 with TRBJ1-5; a weak D match, TRBD1 (6 bases). This CDR3 contains 18 residues. Per germline, CDR1 SNHLY and CDR2 FYNNEI. Trimming stripped 0 bases from V and 3 bases from J, with 18 bases between. CDR3 nucleotides: TGTGCCAGCAGTGAAGCGTTTGGGGGACAATACAACAATCAGCCCCAGCATTTT. Its translation: CASSEAFGGQYNNQPQHF. The full variable domain, its missing parts supplied by reference TRBV2 and TRBJ1-5, is EPEVTQTPSHQVTQMGQEVILRCVPISNHLYFYWYRQILGQKVEFLVSFYNNEISEKSEIFDDQFSVERPDGSNFTLKIRSTKLEDSAMYFCASSEAFGGQYNNQPQHFGDGTRLSIL.

The sample holds one count of this clone. The chain recombines TRBV7-9 with TRBJ1-6, with 8 bases matching TRBD1. CDR3 length: 15 residues. Trimming took 4 bases from V and 6 from J; bases not matched to a gene: 5. The germline V gene encodes CDR1 SEHNR and CDR2 FQNEAQ (reference sequence). CDR3: CASSSRTGLNSPLHF. The CDR3 nucleotides read TGTGCCAGCAGCTCACGGACAGGGCTTAATTCACCCCTCCACTTT.

This clone has just a few counts. The chain couples TRBV6-1 to TRBJ2-7; 7 positions match TRBD2. CDR3 length: 15 amino acids. Trimming took 2 bases from V and 0 from J; bases not matched to a gene: 4. Germline CDR1 and CDR2: MNHNS and SASEGT. The CDR3 protein is CASSERRESSYEQYF. The CDR3 DNA sequence: TGTGCCAGCAGTGAAAGGCGGGAGAGCTCCTACGAGCAGTACTTC.